The source of this T cell receptor (beta chain) is a study of cytomegalovirus exposure and HLA in healthy donors. Study conclusions and caveats: TCR beta V- and J-gene trimming, according to a later analysis, was linked to a missense DCLRE1C variant. In a later analysis, several top co-occurrence clusters appeared linked to parvovirus B19, influenza, CMV and Epstein-Barr virus.

A multiplex PCR was run with 60 Vbeta primers and 13 Jbeta primers. Here immunoSEQ multiplex PCR was the method, and the copy in TCRdb shows in-frame clones only, minus some. The table records 160,000 or so clones, roughly 85% of them present only once. In this sample, this clone turned up a few times. The antigen is unknown. It was healthy bone marrow donors who served as donors. The CDR3 spans 15 residues. The ends lost 2 bases at V and 7 bases at J; junction bases unmatched: 6. CDR1 PRHDT and CDR2 FYEKMQ come from the germline V gene (reference sequence). The sequence was collected from a man between 25 and 39 years old in good health and CMV-seronegative. The V call is TRBV13, the J call TRBJ1-4; 8 bases are shared with TRBD1. Sequencing used PBMCs. As DNA, the CDR3 is TGTGCCAGCAGCTTAACAGGGGGTTTGAGTGAAAAACTGTTTTTT. Amino acid sequence: CASSLTGGLSEKLFF. Combining the CDR3 with reference TRBV13 and TRBJ1-4 gives the whole variable domain AAGVIQSPRHLIKEKRETATLKCYPIPRHDTVYWYQQGPGQDPQFLISFYEKMQSDKGSIPDRFSAQQFSDYHSELNMSSLELGDSALYFCASSLTGGLSEKLFFGSGTQLSVL.